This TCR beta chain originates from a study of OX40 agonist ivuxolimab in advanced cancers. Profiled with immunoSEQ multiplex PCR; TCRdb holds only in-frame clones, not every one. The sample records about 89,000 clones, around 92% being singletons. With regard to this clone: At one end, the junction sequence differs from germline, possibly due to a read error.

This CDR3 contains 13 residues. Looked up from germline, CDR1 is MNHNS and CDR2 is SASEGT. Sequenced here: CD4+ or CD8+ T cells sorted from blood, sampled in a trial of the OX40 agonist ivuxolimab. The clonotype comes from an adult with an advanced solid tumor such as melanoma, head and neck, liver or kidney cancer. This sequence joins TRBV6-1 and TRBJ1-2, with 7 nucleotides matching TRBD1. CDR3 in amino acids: CASSEDRDYGYTF. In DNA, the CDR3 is TGTGCCAGCAGCGAAGACAGGGACTATGGCTACACCTTC.